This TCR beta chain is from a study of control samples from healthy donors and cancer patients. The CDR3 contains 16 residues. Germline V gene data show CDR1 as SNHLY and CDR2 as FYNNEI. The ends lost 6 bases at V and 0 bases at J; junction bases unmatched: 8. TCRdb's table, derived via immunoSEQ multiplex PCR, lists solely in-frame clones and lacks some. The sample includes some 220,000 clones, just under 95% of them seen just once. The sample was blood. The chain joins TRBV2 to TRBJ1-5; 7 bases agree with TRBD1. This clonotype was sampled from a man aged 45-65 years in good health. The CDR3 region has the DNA TGTGCCAGCAGCGACCGGGACAGATATAGCAATCAGCCCCAGCATTTT. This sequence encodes CASSDRDRYSNQPQHF. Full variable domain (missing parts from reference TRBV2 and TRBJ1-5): EPEVTQTPSHQVTQMGQEVILRCVPISNHLYFYWYRQILGQKVEFLVSFYNNEISEKSEIFDDQFSVERPDGSNFTLKIRSTKLEDSAMYFCASSDRDRYSNQPQHFGDGTRLSIL.